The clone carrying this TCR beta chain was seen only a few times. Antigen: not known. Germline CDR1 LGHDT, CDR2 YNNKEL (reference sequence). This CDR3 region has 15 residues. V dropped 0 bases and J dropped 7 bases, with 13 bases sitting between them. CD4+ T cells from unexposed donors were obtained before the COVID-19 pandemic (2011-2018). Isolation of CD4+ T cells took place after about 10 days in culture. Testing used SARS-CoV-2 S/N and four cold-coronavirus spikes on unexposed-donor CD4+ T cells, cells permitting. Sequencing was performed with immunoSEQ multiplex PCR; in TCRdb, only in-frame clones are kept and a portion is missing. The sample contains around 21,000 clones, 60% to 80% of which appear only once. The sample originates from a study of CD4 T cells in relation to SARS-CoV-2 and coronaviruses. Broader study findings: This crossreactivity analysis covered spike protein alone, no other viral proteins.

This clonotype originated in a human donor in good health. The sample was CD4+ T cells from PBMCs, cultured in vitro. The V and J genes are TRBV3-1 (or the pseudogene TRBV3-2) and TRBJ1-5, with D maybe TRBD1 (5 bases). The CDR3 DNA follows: TGTGCCAGCAGCCAAGACTTCAGGGAGCACCAGCCCCAGCATTTT. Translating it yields CASSQDFREHQPQHF.